This T cell receptor (beta chain) was observed in a study of spatial heterogeneity in lung cancer. Overall study context: Beta-chain sequences consistently outnumbered alpha-chain sequences in detection. Study conclusions and caveats: Counts of expanded alpha and beta TCRs within tumors tracked the tumor nonsynonymous mutation count.

The V end was cut by 5 bases, the J end by 1 base, with 13 bases between. CDR1 and CDR2 from the germline V gene are SGHTA and FQGNSA. The CDR3 extends over 15 amino acids. This clonotype was detected ten times or more. Antigen specificity is unknown. In TCRdb, the 5' RACE reads were re-called with MiXCR into one record per CDR3 protein. Of around 4,900 distinct CDR3 sequences detected, over 5.5% appear once; the ten largest clones hold around 25%. Time point described: sample taken at primary tumor resection. This sample comprised lung tumor tissue, obtained at surgery. This sequence joins TRBV7-2 and TRBJ2-3; D unresolved. The receptor's source is a male donor with early-stage non-small cell lung cancer. Written as DNA, the CDR3 is TGTGCCAGCAGCCCCGATTCGTTGGGCACAGATACGCAGTATTTT. Its translation: CASSPDSLGTDTQYF.